This TCR beta chain is from a study of quantifying T cell responses using KT2 cells. Study-level background: cDNA was made from DNase-treated RNA using alpha and beta constant primers.

A single-stranded UMI oligo with SP2 sequence was ligated to cDNA 3' ends. First-round PCR used 4 to 5 cycles and beta primers RC1.1 and RC1.2 covering TRBC1 and TRBC2. Separate processing of TCR alpha and beta chains began at the second PCR. TCRdb re-called the UMI-ligation and nested PCR reads through MiXCR, storing one row per CDR3 protein. The data show over 40,000 distinct CDR3 sequences, under 14% seen once. In the case of this clonotype: Its antigen is as yet unknown.

Unfractionated PBMC were spiked with known numbers of KT2 clone cells. Different KT2-to-PBMC ratios were created with a constant PBMC count. Study-level results: KT2 sequences were detected down to about one KT2 cell per 100,000 PBMC.

Germline lookup yields CDR1 MNHEY and CDR2 SVGAGI. The germline V and J ends were trimmed by 2 bases and 0 bases, with 10 bases remaining between them. The CDR3 is 15 residues long. The rearrangement links TRBV6-5 to TRBJ1-1; D unclear. The sequenced material came from PBMCs spiked with cells of the T cell clone KT2. The receptor's source is a human donor. CDR3 DNA sequence: TGTGCCAGCAGTTACCCGAACGGACTGAACACTGAAGCTTTCTTT. Encoded protein: CASSYPNGLNTEAFF.